These 29 T cell receptor beta chains were sequenced from one sample in a study of T cell responses to AZD1222 COVID-19 vaccine. Assay: immunoSEQ multiplex PCR; the TCRdb copy retains only in-frame clones and omits some. The data show some 170,000 clones, 80% to 90% seen once. Material: peripheral blood, obtained 28 days after the second dose of the MenACWY control vaccine. These receptors were obtained from an adult who received the MenACWY meningococcal vaccine as a control.

The chain uses TRBV7-3 and TRBJ2-3; D is tentatively TRBD1 or TRBD2 (5 bases each). Germline loops: CDR1 SGHTA, CDR2 FQGTGA. V was pared by 2 bases and J by 5 bases, with 8 bases between. This CDR3 is built from 13 residues. The CDR3 is CASSLPGGDTQYF. The CDR3 DNA reads TGTGCCAGCAGCTTACCTGGGGGAGATACGCAGTATTTT.

CDR3 amino acids: CAWGIGLAGSTDTQYF. The DNA for the CDR3 is TGTGCCTGGGGCATCGGACTAGCGGGATCCACAGATACGCAGTATTTT. The chain combines TRBV30 with TRBJ2-3; 12 bases match TRBD2. The junction had 8 bases not matched to a gene; V was cut back by 5 bases and J by 2 bases. CDR1 and CDR2 from the germline V gene are GTSNPN and SVGIG (reference sequence). CDR3 length: 16 amino acids.

The J gene is TRBJ2-7, the V gene TRBV11-3, with D perhaps TRBD2 (6 bases). CDR1 and CDR2 (germline): SGHNT, YENEEA. The ends were cut back, 4 bases at V and 5 bases at J, with 15 bases in the middle. The CDR3 is 14 residues long. The CDR3 DNA follows: TGTGCCAGCAGCTCTTCTGGACTATTCCACGAGCAGTACTTC. Encoded protein: CASSSSGLFHEQYF.

The chain links TRBV30 to TRBJ2-4; 9 bases are shared with TRBD2. With V trimmed by 3 bases and J by 3 bases, 6 bases remained unmatched. Germline CDR1 and CDR2: GTSNPN and SVGIG (reference sequence). This CDR3 contains 15 residues. The CDR3 protein is CAWSEKREVKNIQYF. The CDR3 DNA is TGTGCCTGGAGCGAAAAGCGGGAGGTCAAAAACATTCAGTACTTC. The entire variable domain, with the rest obtained from reference TRBV30 and TRBJ2-4, is as follows: SQTIHQWPATLVQPVGSPLSLECTVEGTSNPNLYWYRQAAGRGLQLLFYSVGIGQISSEVPQNLSASRPQDRQFILSSKKLLLSDSGFYLCAWSEKREVKNIQYFGAGTRLSVL.

The rearrangement joins TRBV6-5 to TRBJ1-2; D remains unclear. Germline V lookup: CDR1 MNHEY, CDR2 SVGAGI. Trimming left V 2 bases short and J 2 bases short, with 9 bases between. The CDR3 spans 14 residues. The CDR3 nucleotides are TGTGCCAGCAGTTACGGTTCTCGGAACTATGGCTACACCTTC. Translating it yields CASSYGSRNYGYTF.

This clone was counted only a few times. The V call is TRBV19, the J call TRBJ2-7; the D is unclear. Germline V CDR1 and CDR2: LNHDA, SQIVND (reference sequence). V gave up 5 bases and J gave up 0 bases, with 8 bases separating them. The CDR3 covers 13 residues. Here the CDR3 DNA reads TGTGCCAGTAGTCAAGCAGCCTCCTACGAGCAGTACTTC. It yields the protein CASSQAASYEQYF.

The chain couples TRBV11-3 to TRBJ2-1, with a tentative D call TRBD1 (6 bases). Trimming left V 8 bases short and J 10 bases short, with 24 bases between. Germline CDR1 reads SGHNT; CDR2 reads YENEEA. This CDR3 is built from 15 residues. CDR3 sequence: CASSPQGRATTEQFF. The CDR3 nucleotides read TGTGCCAGCTCCCCCCAGGGGCGGGCCACTACCGAGCAGTTCTTC.

The chain combines TRBV28 with TRBJ1-2; 9 bases map to TRBD1. Germline CDR1 reads MDHEN; CDR2 reads SYDVKM. This CDR3 comprises 15 residues. V shed 5 bases, J shed 5 bases, and the junction held 9 bases outside the gene matches. For the CDR3, the DNA is TGTGCCAGCAGTATGCCGGGACAGGGAGGGTATGGCTACACCTTC. Encoded protein: CASSMPGQGGYGYTF.

The J gene is TRBJ2-1, the V gene TRBV9, with TRBD2 matching 10 bases. The CDR3 has 13 residues. The V gene end was trimmed by 4 bases and the J gene end by 7 bases; junction bases not matched to a gene: 2. The germline V gene has CDR1 SGDLS and CDR2 YYNGEE. The CDR3 nucleotides read TGTGCCAGCAGCCTAGCGGGAGTAAATGAGCAGTTCTTC. It encodes CASSLAGVNEQFF. Variable domain in full (rest from reference TRBV9 and TRBJ2-1): DSGVTQTPKHLITATGQRVTLRCSPRSGDLSVYWYQQSLDQGLQFLIQYYNGEERAKGNILERFSAQQFPDLHSELNLSSLELGDSALYFCASSLAGVNEQFFGPGTRLTVL.

The genes are TRBV7-2 and TRBJ1-2; unclear D gene. V lost 3 bases, J lost 8 bases, and 19 bases lay in between. This CDR3 has 15 amino acids. Germline V CDR1 and CDR2: SGHTA, FQGNSA. The CDR3: CASSLGSANQWGYTF. Written as DNA, the CDR3 is TGTGCCAGCAGCTTGGGATCCGCTAACCAATGGGGCTACACCTTC. Full variable domain (missing parts from reference TRBV7-2 and TRBJ1-2): GAGVSQSPSNKVTEKGKDVELRCDPISGHTALYWYRQSLGQGLEFLIYFQGNSAPDKSGLPSDRFSAERTGGSVSTLTIQRTQQEDSAVYLCASSLGSANQWGYTFGSGTRLTVV.

The CDR3 region is CASSITGGTGELFF. The CDR3 DNA is TGTGCCAGCAGCATAACAGGGGGTACCGGGGAGCTGTTTTTT. This sequence joins TRBV9 and TRBJ2-2; the match to TRBD1 covers 8 bases. The trim removed 4 bases at V and 5 bases at J, leaving 4 bases unmatched. The CDR3 has 14 residues. Germline V gene sequence: CDR1 SGDLS, CDR2 YYNGEE.

The table lists this clone with a count of one. The chain has TRBV19 and TRBJ2-3, with 10 bases that match TRBD2. V was pared by 9 bases and J by 0 bases, with 6 bases of the junction left unmatched. There are 15 residues in the CDR3. Germline CDR1 reads LNHDA; CDR2 reads SQIVND (reference sequence). CDR3 in DNA: TGTGCCAGCGTGTGGACTAGCGGCAGCACAGATACGCAGTATTTT. This sequence encodes CASVWTSGSTDTQYF.

The V gene is TRBV10-3, the J gene TRBJ2-5, with D possibly being TRBD1 (5 bases). The CDR3 consists of 15 residues. V was shortened by 3 bases and J by 0 bases, with 11 bases between the two germline ends. Germline V CDR1 and CDR2: ENHRY, SYGVKD. The CDR3 DNA follows: TGTGCCATCAGTGACAGGACACACTACCAAGAGACCCAGTACTTC. It translates to CAISDRTHYQETQYF.

V and J are TRBV7-2 and TRBJ2-7; D is unresolved. The V end lost 5 bases, the J end lost 2 bases, and 13 bases lay between the germline ends. The CDR3 contains 14 residues. Germline loops: CDR1 SGHTA, CDR2 FQGNSA. The CDR3 DNA is TGTGCCAGCAGCCTAACCCCTACTACCTACGAGCAGTACTTC. Translated: CASSLTPTTYEQYF.

The chain couples TRBV28 to TRBJ2-2, with TRBD2 matching over 13 bases. V lost 5 bases, J lost 5 bases, and 14 bases stayed unmatched. The CDR3 has 19 amino acids. Germline loops: CDR1 MDHEN, CDR2 SYDVKM. CDR3 residues: CASSPMVGLAGVETGELFF. Written as DNA, the CDR3 is TGTGCCAGCAGTCCCATGGTAGGACTAGCGGGAGTCGAGACCGGGGAGCTGTTTTTT.

This clone was detected only a few times. V usage is TRBV9 and J usage is TRBJ2-2, with 8 nucleotides matching TRBD1. Germline loops: CDR1 SGDLS, CDR2 YYNGEE. The length of the CDR3 is 15 residues. The V and J ends lost 4 bases and 5 bases, in that order; junction bases with no gene match: 7. The CDR3 here is CASSPRQGPTGELFF. CDR3 DNA sequence: TGTGCCAGCAGCCCCCGACAGGGGCCAACCGGGGAGCTGTTTTTT. Based on the CDR3 plus reference TRBV9 and TRBJ2-2, the full variable domain is DSGVTQTPKHLITATGQRVTLRCSPRSGDLSVYWYQQSLDQGLQFLIQYYNGEERAKGNILERFSAQQFPDLHSELNLSSLELGDSALYFCASSPRQGPTGELFFGEGSRLTVL.

The rearrangement uses TRBV4-3 and TRBJ2-7, with D possibly TRBD1 on 5 matching bases. The V and J ends lost 1 base and 5 bases respectively, with 15 bases between them. Germline V CDR1 and CDR2: LGHNA, YSLEER. This CDR3 spans 15 amino acids. The CDR3 nucleotides read TGCGCCAGCAGCCAAGGGTTGCCTAGGGGCGACGAGCAGTACTTC. This encodes CASSQGLPRGDEQYF.

This sequence joins TRBV7-9 and TRBJ1-4, with D unresolved. Trimming removed 6 bases at V and 6 bases at J, with 11 bases between. The CDR3 runs to 13 residues. The V gene's germline CDR1 is SEHNR and CDR2 FQNEAQ (reference sequence). This chain's CDR3 is CASSPPVDEKLFF. The CDR3 DNA reads TGTGCCAGCAGTCCCCCAGTCGATGAAAAACTGTTTTTT.

V usage is TRBV14 and J usage is TRBJ1-1; D call uncertain. Germline V CDR1 and CDR2: SGHDN, FVKESK. The V and J ends lost 0 bases and 7 bases respectively, with 9 bases between them. CDR3 length: 13 amino acids. CDR3 amino acids: CASSQEYRGEAFF. DNA of the CDR3: TGTGCCAGCAGCCAAGAATACCGAGGTGAAGCTTTCTTT.

The chain carries TRBV21-1 and TRBJ2-7; TRBD1, the table's D call, lacks a check against the DNA. TRBV21-1 constitutes a pseudogene. CDR3 length: 15 amino acids. This chain's CDR3 is CASSFFRQGAYEQYF. DNA for the CDR3: TGTGCCAGCAGCTTCTTTCGACAGGGAGCCTACGAGCAGTACTTC.

V usage is TRBV19 and J usage is TRBJ1-1; D not resolved. The CDR3 has 13 residues. Trimming shortened V by 1 base and J by 6 bases, and 9 bases separated the two germline ends. Germline V gene lookup returns CDR1 LNHDA and CDR2 SQIVND (reference sequence). The CDR3 coding sequence is TGTGCCAGTAGTATAGGGATGGATTCTGAAGCTTTCTTT. This translates into CASSIGMDSEAFF.

The V call is TRBV6-1, the J call TRBJ1-3, with D uncertain. The V gene's germline CDR1 is MNHNS and CDR2 SASEGT. The CDR3 totals 14 residues. Trimming took 3 bases from V and 4 from J, leaving 10 bases between them. The CDR3 nucleotides read TGTGCCAGCAGTGATCCGGCCCGCGGAAACACCATATATTTT. Its protein product is CASSDPARGNTIYF.

The gene calls are TRBV12-3 or TRBV12-4 and TRBJ2-3, with TRBD2 matching 8 bases. The CDR3 totals 13 residues. V lost 5 bases to trimming and J lost 4 bases; unmatched junction nucleotides: 2. CDR3 coding DNA: TGTGCCAGCAGTGGACTAGCCCCAGATACGCAGTATTTT. Its protein is CASSGLAPDTQYF.

The rearrangement joins TRBV19 to TRBJ1-5; no clear D gene. CDR1 and CDR2 from the germline V gene are LNHDA and SQIVND (reference sequence). V dropped 5 bases and J dropped 7 bases, with 12 bases sitting between them. The CDR3 consists of 13 residues. The CDR3 DNA reads as TGTGCCAGTAGTCCCCAGGTTCGCCAGCCCCAGCATTTT. This codes for CASSPQVRQPQHF.

This chain joins TRBV28 and TRBJ2-4; possibly TRBD2 for D (6 bases). With 7 bases removed from V and 0 bases from J, the gap between germline ends came to 16 bases. The germline CDR1 and CDR2 sequences are MDHEN and SYDVKM. The CDR3 has 16 amino acids. The CDR3 loop reads CASTWGGDPAKNIQYF. The CDR3 DNA reads as TGTGCCAGCACCTGGGGAGGCGACCCAGCCAAAAACATTCAGTACTTC.

This rearrangement joins TRBV5-1 to TRBJ1-2, with D perhaps TRBD1 (5 bases). CDR3 length: 13 amino acids. The V gene lost 2 bases and the J gene lost 4 bases, with 9 bases spanning the gap. In germline, CDR1 is SGHRS, CDR2 YFSETQ. CDR3 amino acids: CASSLAGTYGYTF. CDR3 coding DNA: TGCGCCAGCAGCTTAGCCGGGACCTATGGCTACACCTTC.

The rearrangement joins TRBV5-1 to TRBJ2-3, with a tentative D call TRBD2 (5 bases). V shed 3 bases and J shed 2 bases, with 7 bases lying between them. CDR1 and CDR2 from the germline V gene are SGHRS and YFSETQ. The CDR3 is made up of 13 amino acids. The DNA of the CDR3 is TGCGCCAGCAGCTGGACTGTCACAGATACGCAGTATTTT. It encodes CASSWTVTDTQYF.

This clone was recorded only once. This sequence joins TRBV2 and TRBJ1-1; tentatively, D is TRBD1 (6 bases). The CDR3 contains 15 residues. Germline V gene data show CDR1 as SNHLY and CDR2 as FYNNEI. Trimming took 1 base from V and 6 from J, leaving 15 bases between them. The CDR3 region is CASSEGQPGASEAFF. DNA of the CDR3: TGTGCCAGCAGTGAAGGGCAGCCAGGGGCGTCTGAAGCTTTCTTT.

The chain joins TRBV27 to TRBJ2-5; D is unresolved. This CDR3 has 13 residues. Trimming removed 3 bases from V and 4 bases from J, with 9 bases in between. Germline CDR1 and CDR2: MNHEY and SMNVEV (reference sequence). In DNA form, the CDR3 reads TGTGCCAGCAGTTTCCAGGCTTCAGAGACCCAGTACTTC. Translated, it gives CASSFQASETQYF.